The entry below gives a single T cell receptor beta chain sequence along with its context. While infection was still active, Seattle patients were enrolled and then followed longitudinally. The data are from a study of blood T cell repertoires in COVID-19. Study details: Specimens from acute and convalescent COVID-19 originated in the United States, Italy and Spain. PBMCs, B-cell-depleted T cells, or T cells provided the cDNA or gDNA that made up the material.

The CDR3 has 15 amino acids. CDR1 is MNHEY, CDR2 SMNVEV, per germline (reference sequence). The germline V and J ends were trimmed by 7 bases and 2 bases, with 16 bases remaining between them. Authors' processing steps: Quantification of nucleated cells was approximated via reference gene primer amplification. TCRdb's copy holds only in-frame clones and misses some; the assay was immunoSEQ multiplex PCR. Clonal size and the V and J genes are those of that table, whereas D and trimming came from the DNA. The sample has 45,000 to 50,000 clones, around 84% seen once; the top ten hold about 2.5%. The chain couples TRBV27 to TRBJ2-3; D might be TRBD2 (5 bases). Sequencing input: peripheral blood. The clonotype comes from an elderly woman with COVID-19, enrolled during active disease. CDR3 coding DNA: TGTGCCAGCAAAAGTTTCTGGAGGCCCACAGATACGCAGTATTTT. It translates to CASKSFWRPTDTQYF.